This TCR beta chain came from a study of beta chain features in type 1 diabetes. Points from the study as a whole: Fewer junction insertions and more nucleotide deletions appeared in type 1 diabetes patients.

Reverse transcribing all isolated RNA meant expressed TCRB transcripts were sequenced. Assay: immunoSEQ multiplex PCR; the TCRdb copy retains only in-frame clones and omits some. Among around 160,000 clones listed, around 50% were seen once. With V trimmed by 0 bases and J by 2 bases, 15 bases remained unmatched. The CDR3 spans 20 residues. In germline, CDR1 is MRHNA, CDR2 SNTAGT. Only one count was recorded for this clone. The antigen remains unidentified. Sequenced material: Tregs from blood. This chain joins TRBV6-4 and TRBJ2-3, with TRBD2 matching 9 bases. The clonotype was recovered from a man aged 18 to 35 in good health. CDR3 sequence (DNA): TGTGCCAGCAGTGACTCGCTTACGGCGGGGGGGCTTCCCACCACAGATACGCAGTATTTT. Protein product: CASSDSLTAGGLPTTDTQYF.